These T cell receptor beta chains were read from a single sample in a study of OX40 agonist ivuxolimab in advanced cancers. Method: immunoSEQ multiplex PCR; TCRdb's copy keeps in-frame clones and lacks some. This sample has about 8,300 clones; under 85% occur once, and the top ten carry approximately 15%. Sequencing used CD4+ or CD8+ T cells sorted from blood, obtained in a trial of the OX40 agonist ivuxolimab. The receptor set was obtained from an adult with an advanced solid tumor such as melanoma, head and neck, liver or kidney cancer. Each CDR3 is given with its conserved first and last residue. The D gene is left open where the match is weak. Rows may omit the clone size; those that give it use once, few, many or a size class.

>TRBV7-9|TRBJ2-1|TRBD2|once
TGTGCCAGCAGCTTAGTTTGGGCGGGGGATGAGCAGTTCTTC
CASSLVWAGDEQFF
>TRBV11-1|TRBJ2-5|TRBD2|once
TGTGCCAGCAGCATTGGAACTAGCGGGTACCAAGAGACCCAGTACTTC
CASSIGTSGYQETQYF
>TRBV11-3|TRBJ2-7|-|-
TGTGCCAGCGGAGATCAGGTTCCCTACGAGCAGTACTTC
CASGDQVPYEQYF
>TRBV21-1|TRBJ2-6|-|-
TGTGCCAGCAGCACCCTGGGGACCTCTGGGGCCAACGTCCTGACTTTC
CASSTLGTSGANVLTF
>TRBV27|TRBJ2-3|-|-
TGTGCCAGCACCCCGGGCGTGGGCCCGCGGTATACGCAGTATTTT
CASTPGVGPRYTQYF
>TRBV2|TRBJ2-5|TRBD1|-
TGTGCCAGCAGTGAGTGGTTCGGAGACAGGGGGCGGGAGACCCAGTACTTC
CASSEWFGDRGRETQYF
>TRBV7-6|TRBJ1-6|-|-
TGTGCCAGCAGCTCGGCCGGCGGTGTTTCAACACCCCTCCACTTT
CASSSAGGVSTPLHF
>TRBV19|TRBJ1-1|-|-
TGTGCCAGTAGTCTTACAGTGAACACTGAAGCTTTCTTT
CASSLTVNTEAFF
>TRBV5-1|TRBJ2-1|TRBD2|-
TGCGCCAGCGGGGGGACTCGCGGGGGGGCGAATGAGCAGTTCTTC
CASGGTRGGANEQFF
>TRBV13|TRBJ1-2|-|few
TGTGCCAGCAGCCCCGGACAGCTTATTAACTATGGCTACACCTTC
CASSPGQLINYGYTF
>TRBV9|TRBJ2-5|TRBD2|-
TGTGCCAGCAGCGCCTCCGTGCGGGGGGCGACTGAAGAGACCCAGTACTTC
CASSASVRGATEETQYF
>TRBV6-5|TRBJ1-2|-|-
TGTGCCAGCAGTTACTCGACCGGGACGGGGTATGGCTACACCTTC
CASSYSTGTGYGYTF
>TRBV11-1|TRBJ2-7|-|medium-sized
TGTGCCAGCAGCTTAACCGCGACTGAATACGAGCAGTACTTC
CASSLTATEYEQYF
>TRBV19|TRBJ2-1|TRBD2|few
TGTGCCAGTAGTATACTAGCGGGGGCCTCCTACAATGAGCAGTTCTTC
CASSILAGASYNEQFF
>TRBV27|TRBJ2-1|-|-
TGTGCCAGACCGAGTTTAGAGAGGCGGGGTTCGGATGAGCAGTTCTTC
CARPSLERRGSDEQFF
>TRBV2|TRBJ2-1|TRBD2|-
TGTGCCACCTGTAGCGGGGGGGCCTTGTACAATGAGCAGTTCTTC
CATCSGGALYNEQFF
>TRBV7-9|TRBJ2-5|TRBD2|once
TGTGCCAGCTGTCAGCGGGGGGCCCAAGAGACCCAGTACTTC
CASCQRGAQETQYF
>TRBV4-1|TRBJ2-1|TRBD2|medium-sized
TGCGCCAGCAGCCAAGAGGGACTAGCGGGGGGCCCATCAGGAAATGAGCAGTTCTTC
CASSQEGLAGGPSGNEQFF
>TRBV27|TRBJ2-2|-|few
TGTGCCAGCAGTTTATCCGCGTGGGGTCCCGGGGAGCTGTTTTTT
CASSLSAWGPGELFF
>TRBV29-1|TRBJ1-3|-|-
TGCAGCGTTGAAACCGAGGGTTACACCATATATTTT
CSVETEGYTIYF
>TRBV9|TRBJ2-5|-|-
TGTGCCAGCAGCGTAGACGGTACACGCGAGACCCAGTACTTC
CASSVDGTRETQYF
>TRBV10-3|TRBJ2-2|TRBD1|once
TGTGCCACCACGGGACAGGGAGGAACCGGGGAGCTGTTTTTT
CATTGQGGTGELFF
>TRBV4-2|TRBJ2-7|-|-
TGTGCCAGCAGCCAAGTGCATTCGGGGTCCGTCGAGCAGTACTTC
CASSQVHSGSVEQYF
>TRBV9|TRBJ1-2|-|-
TGTGCCAGCAGCGCCTCGATCTCTGCAGGGGAATATGGCTACACCTTC
CASSASISAGEYGYTF
>TRBV4-1|TRBJ2-2|-|-
TGCGCCAGCAGCCAATGGAGAGGTACCGGGGAGCTGTTTTTT
CASSQWRGTGELFF
>TRBV19|TRBJ1-5|-|-
TGTGCCAGTAGCAAAGAAGATATAGGGGGTTATAGCAATCAGCCCCAGCATTTT
CASSKEDIGGYSNQPQHF
>TRBV11-3|TRBJ2-7|-|-
TGTGCCAGCAGCTGGGGACGAACCTACGAGCAGTACTTC
CASSWGRTYEQYF
>TRBV9|TRBJ1-1|-|-
TGTGCCAGCACCTTGGGGGGGGCCTGGAACACTGAAGCTTTCTTT
CASTLGGAWNTEAFF
>TRBV5-1|TRBJ1-2|TRBD1|-
TGCGCCAGCAGTTTTGGGACAGGGATGGGCTACACCTTC
CASSFGTGMGYTF
>TRBV7-3|TRBJ1-1|-|medium-sized
TGTGCCAGCAGCCTGGGTTATAACACTGAAGCTTTCTTT
CASSLGYNTEAFF
>TRBV19|TRBJ1-4|-|-
TGTGCCAGTAGTATCTCCTCGCAGGCAAGGGAGGAAAAACTGTTTTTT
CASSISSQAREEKLFF
>TRBV5-1|TRBJ1-2|-|-
TGCGCCAGCAGCCAAGGACTCGGGAGGGACGGCCTTATTAACTATGGCTACACCTTC
CASSQGLGRDGLINYGYTF
>TRBV10-2|TRBJ2-7|-|-
TGCGCCAGCAGTGAGTCGAACAACTACGAGCAGTACTTC
CASSESNNYEQYF
>TRBV2|TRBJ2-1|TRBD1|-
TGTGCCAGCAGACACAGGGGTACGGCGCCCTACAATGAGCAGTTCTTC
CASRHRGTAPYNEQFF
>TRBV4-3|TRBJ2-7|-|once
TGCGCCAGCAGCCAAGTGTACGCCTACGAGCAGTACTTC
CASSQVYAYEQYF
>TRBV18|TRBJ2-7|-|once
TGTGCCAGCTCACCTTATGGGGCCCGAAGCTCCTACGAGCAGTACTTC
CASSPYGARSSYEQYF
>TRBV10-2|TRBJ2-2|TRBD1|few
TGCGCCGCAAGGGACAGAGTCACCGGGGAGCTGTTTTTT
CAARDRVTGELFF
>TRBV27|TRBJ1-2|-|medium-sized
TGTGCCAGCAGACGAAAGGGGAGAAGGGACTATGGCTACACCTTC
CASRRKGRRDYGYTF
>TRBV2|TRBJ2-5|-|-
TGTGCCAGCAGTGAAGCTGACAGAACCCAAGAGACCCAGTACTTC
CASSEADRTQETQYF
>TRBV5-4|TRBJ2-6|-|once
TGTGCCAGCAGCTCCACCGGGGCCAACGTCCTGACTTTC
CASSSTGANVLTF